These T cell receptor beta chains were read from a single sample in a study of OX40 agonist ivuxolimab in advanced cancers. The assay was immunoSEQ multiplex PCR, and TCRdb's table has in-frame clones only and misses some. Of tens of thousands of clones in the sample, around 87% are singletons; the top ten hold 10%. This sample comprised CD4+ or CD8+ T cells sorted from blood, obtained in a trial of the OX40 agonist ivuxolimab. The origin of the receptors is an adult with an advanced solid tumor such as melanoma, head and neck, liver or kidney cancer. CDR3s include the opening cysteine and the closing phenylalanine or tryptophan. Fields, in order: J gene, clone size, CDR3 length, D gene, V gene, CDR3 protein, CDR3 DNA. The D gene is left open where the match is weak. Clone size, where shown, is once, few, many, or a class for clones that have expanded.

TRBJ1-2 | NA | 11 | NA | TRBV2 | CANRGGYGYTF | TGTGCCAATCGTGGGGGCTATGGCTACACCTTC
TRBJ1-2 | NA | 11 | NA | TRBV4-1 | CASSQLDERVF | TGCGCCAGCAGCCAACTGGACGAACGCGTCTTC
TRBJ1-2 | NA | 15 | TRBD1 | TRBV30 | CAWGDRPPIGYGYTF | TGTGCCTGGGGGGACAGGCCTCCAATTGGGTATGGCTACACCTTC
TRBJ2-7 | NA | 14 | NA | TRBV4-1 | CASSVWGSGYEQYF | TGCGCCAGCAGCGTTTGGGGGTCTGGGTACGAGCAGTACTTC
TRBJ2-5 | NA | 13 | TRBD1 | TRBV13 | CASSRTGEETQYF | TGTGCCAGCAGCCGGACAGGGGAAGAGACCCAGTACTTC
TRBJ1-4 | NA | 16 | TRBD1 | TRBV29-1 | CSARDRGWGTNEKLFF | TGCAGCGCCCGGGACAGGGGGTGGGGAACTAATGAAAAACTGTTTTTT
TRBJ2-7 | NA | 15 | TRBD2 | TRBV5-8 | CASSEDGTSNYEQYF | TGTGCCAGCAGCGAGGACGGGACTAGCAACTACGAGCAGTACTTC
TRBJ2-2 | NA | 15 | NA | TRBV9 | CASSVGAPGTGELFF | TGTGCCAGCAGCGTGGGGGCCCCGGGGACCGGGGAGCTGTTTTTT
TRBJ2-3 | medium-sized | 16 | NA | TRBV4-2 | CASSPKGGASTDTQYF | TGTGCCAGCAGCCCCAAGGGGGGGGCTAGCACAGATACGCAGTATTTT
TRBJ2-3 | once | 16 | TRBD2 | TRBV11-3 | CASSPGAAGGTDTQYF | TGTGCCAGCAGCCCCGGCGCAGCGGGAGGCACAGATACGCAGTATTTT
TRBJ2-7 | NA | 13 | NA | TRBV19 | CASSASTDGEQYF | TGTGCCAGTAGTGCCTCGACGGATGGCGAGCAGTACTTC
TRBJ1-1 | NA | 15 | NA | TRBV4-3 | CASSQVAGVNTEAFF | TGCGCCAGCAGCCAAGTTGCAGGGGTGAACACTGAAGCTTTCTTT
TRBJ2-3 | NA | 12 | NA | TRBV7-6 | CASSSQWDTQYF | TGTGCCAGCAGCTCCCAGTGGGATACGCAGTATTTT
TRBJ1-3 | NA | 14 | NA | TRBV9 | CASSVDNSGNTIYF | TGTGCCAGCAGCGTAGACAACTCTGGAAACACCATATATTTT
TRBJ2-7 | few | 14 | NA | TRBV6-6 | CASQSIISSYEQYF | TGTGCCAGCCAGTCGATTATAAGCTCCTACGAGCAGTACTTC
TRBJ2-7 | NA | 16 | TRBD2 | TRBV27 | CASSSWTSGVPYEQYF | TGTGCCAGCAGTTCGTGGACTAGCGGAGTTCCCTACGAGCAGTACTTC
TRBJ2-1 | medium-sized | 14 | TRBD2 | TRBV30 | CAWNLAGPDNEQFF | TGTGCCTGGAACCTAGCGGGACCTGACAATGAGCAGTTCTTC
TRBJ1-1 | NA | 14 | NA | TRBV4-3 | CASSQGSSDTEAFF | TGCGCCAGCAGCCAAGGGTCATCTGACACTGAAGCTTTCTTT
TRBJ2-3 | NA | 18 | TRBD2 | TRBV7-9 | CASSSLLRVAGSADTQYF | TGTGCCAGCAGCTCCCTTTTAAGGGTAGCGGGAAGCGCAGATACGCAGTATTTT
TRBJ2-3 | few | 14 | TRBD2 | TRBV6-4 | CASSDTSGADTQYF | TGTGCCAGCAGTGACACTAGCGGGGCAGATACGCAGTATTTT
TRBJ2-7 | once | 13 | NA | TRBV6-6 | CASSPLGDYEQYF | TGTGCCAGCAGTCCCCTCGGGGACTACGAGCAGTACTTC
TRBJ1-1 | NA | 15 | NA | TRBV5-1 | CASSLGHQMNTEAFF | TGCGCCAGCAGCTTGGGACACCAGATGAACACTGAAGCTTTCTTT
TRBJ1-1 | many | 15 | TRBD1 | TRBV9 | CASSVTGGMNTEAFF | TGTGCCAGCAGCGTCACAGGGGGCATGAACACTGAAGCTTTCTTT
TRBJ2-7 | NA | 14 | TRBD2 | TRBV27 | CASSYGTRTYEQYF | TGTGCCAGCAGCTACGGGACTAGAACCTACGAGCAGTACTTC
TRBJ2-7 | NA | 16 | TRBD1 | TRBV7-2 | CASSSSRQGALDEQYF | TGTGCCAGCAGCTCCTCCCGACAGGGGGCGTTAGACGAGCAGTACTTC
TRBJ2-2 | NA | 15 | NA | TRBV4-3 | CASSQEGRYTGELFF | TGCGCCAGCAGCCAAGAAGGAAGATACACCGGGGAGCTGTTTTTT
TRBJ2-2 | NA | 12 | NA | TRBV14 | CASSQDAGELFF | TGTGCCAGCAGCCAAGACGCCGGGGAGCTGTTTTTT
TRBJ2-1 | NA | 12 | NA | TRBV25-1 | CASSPGVDEQFF | TGTGCCAGCAGTCCAGGGGTCGATGAGCAGTTCTTC
TRBJ2-7 | few | 12 | NA | TRBV11-2 | CASSPPSYEQYF | TGTGCCAGCAGTCCACCCAGCTACGAGCAGTACTTC
TRBJ2-7 | NA | 13 | TRBD1 | TRBV30 | CAWSGDRGDEQYF | TGTGCCTGGAGTGGGGACAGGGGGGACGAGCAGTACTTC
TRBJ2-7 | NA | 13 | TRBD2 | TRBV5-4 | CASSLGGGAEQYF | TGTGCCAGCAGCTTGGGCGGGGGGGCCGAGCAGTACTTC
TRBJ2-5 | NA | 14 | NA | TRBV6-5 | CASSYVGREETQYF | TGTGCCAGCAGTTACGTCGGTCGGGAGGAGACCCAGTACTTC
TRBJ1-6 | NA | 17 | TRBD1 | TRBV5-5 | CASSPGQGRPYNSPLHF | TGTGCCAGCAGCCCTGGACAGGGAAGGCCCTATAATTCACCCCTCCACTTT
TRBJ2-2 | NA | 15 | TRBD1 | TRBV4-3 | CASSHYGTGSGELFF | TGCGCCAGCAGCCACTACGGGACAGGGTCCGGGGAGCTGTTTTTT
TRBJ2-2 | few | 16 | NA | TRBV5-3 | CARSLAKGRYTGELFF | TGTGCCAGAAGCTTGGCCAAGGGACGGTACACCGGGGAGCTGTTTTTT
TRBJ2-7 | NA | 18 | NA | TRBV5-6 | CASSLVSGTGPSSYEQYF | TGTGCCAGCAGCTTGGTCAGTGGCACCGGACCTAGCTCCTACGAGCAGTACTTC
TRBJ2-5 | once | 16 | TRBD2 | TRBV9 | CASSVVAGGPQETQYF | TGTGCCAGCAGCGTAGTAGCGGGAGGGCCGCAAGAGACCCAGTACTTC
TRBJ2-2 | NA | 14 | NA | TRBV28 | CASSQGRDTGELFF | TGTGCCAGCAGTCAGGGCAGGGACACCGGGGAGCTGTTTTTT
TRBJ1-1 | NA | 15 | NA | TRBV4-3 | CASSRSGIWWTEAFF | TGCGCCAGCAGCCGCTCCGGGATCTGGTGGACTGAAGCTTTCTTT
TRBJ1-1 | NA | 14 | NA | TRBV10-2 | CASSESNGVTEAFF | TGCGCCAGCAGTGAGTCGAACGGGGTCACTGAAGCTTTCTTT
TRBJ1-1 | few | 14 | TRBD1 | TRBV7-9 | CASSSGQGNTEAFF | TGTGCCAGCAGCTCGGGACAGGGGAACACTGAAGCTTTCTTT
TRBJ1-1 | NA | 14 | NA | TRBV5-6 | CASSWSGQNTEAFF | TGTGCCAGCAGCTGGTCGGGACAGAACACTGAAGCTTTCTTT
TRBJ1-2 | NA | 13 | NA | TRBV27 | CASRPVGGYGYTF | TGTGCCAGCAGACCTGTGGGGGGCTATGGCTACACCTTC
TRBJ1-3 | once | 17 | NA | TRBV9 | CASSVAGYGVSGNTIYF | TGTGCCAGCAGCGTGGCAGGGTATGGTGTCTCTGGAAACACCATATATTTT
TRBJ1-1 | NA | 13 | NA | TRBV27 | CASSLGQITEAFF | TGTGCCAGCAGTTTAGGACAGATTACTGAAGCTTTCTTT
TRBJ2-7 | NA | 18 | NA | TRBV9 | CASSVDPGGGGPSYEQYF | TGTGCCAGCAGCGTAGACCCAGGGGGGGGAGGGCCCTCCTACGAGCAGTACTTC
TRBJ2-5 | NA | 14 | TRBD1 | TRBV7-9 | CASSFDRARETQYF | TGTGCCAGCAGCTTTGACAGGGCTCGAGAGACCCAGTACTTC
TRBJ1-3 | NA | 14 | NA | TRBV19 | CASSMAGTGNTIYF | TGTGCCAGTAGTATGGCCGGGACTGGAAACACCATATATTTT
TRBJ2-3 | NA | 14 | NA | TRBV6-5 | CASSSLLAPDTQYF | TGTGCCAGCAGTTCATTACTAGCCCCAGATACGCAGTATTTT
TRBJ1-1 | NA | 17 | NA | TRBV14 | CASSQGQEIGLNTEAFF | TGTGCCAGCAGCCAAGGACAAGAAATAGGTTTAAACACTGAAGCTTTCTTT
TRBJ2-5 | NA | 15 | TRBD2 | TRBV9 | CASSVSGRAEETQYF | TGTGCCAGCAGCGTAAGCGGGAGGGCGGAAGAGACCCAGTACTTC
TRBJ1-2 | NA | 17 | NA | TRBV4-3 | CASSQEHSRVFSYGYTF | TGCGCCAGCAGCCAAGAACATAGCAGGGTGTTTAGCTATGGCTACACCTTC